A single sample gave rise to the 11 T cell receptor beta chains below, sequenced in a study of shared clonotypes between healthy human individuals. Assay used: immunoSEQ multiplex PCR; TCRdb lists only in-frame clones, some missing. Of about 980,000 clones listed, around three quarters were seen once; the top ten hold approximately 1.5%. Sequences were obtained from memory CD4+ T cells sorted from blood. Subset specified: CD45RA-negative fraction. The receptors stem from a man aged 18 to 35 in good health.

The genes are TRBV6-1 and TRBJ1-2; no clear D. V lost 3 bases and J lost 8, with 13 bases in between. Per the germline V gene, CDR1 is MNHNS and CDR2 is SASEGT. The CDR3 consists of 13 residues. Here the CDR3 DNA reads TGTGCCAGCAGTGAGATCTTTTTAGGCGGCTACACCTTC. Translation: CASSEIFLGGYTF.

The V call is TRBV5-8, the J call TRBJ1-5; D might be TRBD1 (5 bases). The germline V gene encodes CDR1 SGHTS and CDR2 YDEGEE. The CDR3 has 17 residues. Trimming removed 0 bases from V and 3 bases from J, with 16 bases in between. The CDR3 region has the DNA TGTGCCAGCAGCTTGGCCTATGGGACCTTTTCCAATCAGCCCCAGCATTTT. Translation: CASSLAYGTFSNQPQHF.

This rearrangement joins TRBV6-5 to TRBJ1-2; no reliable D call. The CDR3 has 14 amino acids. CDR1 and CDR2 (germline): MNHEY, SVGAGI. Trimming cost V 3 bases and J 4 bases, with 12 bases left between them. The CDR3, as DNA: TGTGCCAGCAGTTATGGGGAGGGTACCTATGGCTACACCTTC. It yields the protein CASSYGEGTYGYTF.

The CDR3 loop reads CAIRGTGGSYNEQFF. The CDR3 region has the DNA TGTGCCATCAGGGGGACAGGGGGGTCCTACAATGAGCAGTTCTTC. The J gene is TRBJ2-1, the V gene TRBV10-3; TRBD1 aligns across 11 bases. V gave up 6 bases and J gave up 1 base; unmatched junction bases: 2. In germline, CDR1 is ENHRY, CDR2 SYGVKD. The length of the CDR3 is 15 residues.

The rearrangement joins TRBV10-3 to TRBJ2-3, with D possibly being TRBD1 or TRBD2 (5 bases each). V gave up 0 bases and J gave up 0 bases, with 10 bases separating them. The CDR3 is 16 amino acids. The germline gives CDR1 ENHRY, CDR2 SYGVKD. In DNA form, the CDR3 reads TGTGCCATCAGTGAGTCGGCAGGGACGAGCACAGATACGCAGTATTTT. It yields the protein CAISESAGTSTDTQYF.

Comment on this clone: Possible read error: a much larger clone is one base away. Additional DNA sequences in this sample encode the identical CDR3. V gene TRBV7-8 combines with J gene TRBJ2-7, with TRBD2 matching over 7 bases. Germline V CDR1 and CDR2: SGHVS, FQNEAQ. Germline trimming cut 0 bases from V and 4 bases from J; bases unmatched to any gene: 0. The CDR3 extends over 13 amino acids. This CDR3 reads CASSLAGGYEQYF. The CDR3 coding sequence is TGTGCCAGCAGCTTAGCGGGGGGGTACGAGCAGTACTTC. Combining the CDR3 with reference TRBV7-8 and TRBJ2-7 gives the whole variable domain GAGVSQSPRYKVAKRGQDVALRCDPISGHVSLFWYQQALGQGPEFLTYFQNEAQLDKSGLPSDRFFAERPEGSVSTLKIQRTQQEDSAVYLCASSLAGGYEQYFGPGTRLTVT.

The sample holds one count of this clone. The chain has TRBV5-4 and TRBJ1-6, with a possible D match to TRBD1 (5 bases). CDR1 and CDR2 (germline): SGHNT, YYREEE (reference sequence). Trimming pared 5 bases from V and 0 bases from J, leaving 12 bases between. The CDR3 runs 16 residues. The CDR3 DNA is TGTGCCAGCAGGACCGACAGTCTCTCCTATAATTCACCCCTCCACTTT. This sequence encodes CASRTDSLSYNSPLHF.

The chain recombines TRBV11-2 with TRBJ1-2; D is undetermined. The V gene lost 5 bases and the J gene lost 2 bases, with 6 bases spanning the gap. CDR3 length equals 12 residues. Germline CDR1 is SGHAT and CDR2 is FQNNGV. The CDR3 region has the DNA TGTGCCAGCAGCCCGACGAACTATGGCTACACCTTC. Encoded protein: CASSPTNYGYTF.

The rearrangement joins TRBV30 to TRBJ1-2, with D possibly matching TRBD1 (5 bases). V was cut by 1 base and J by 3 bases, with 12 bases left in between. CDR1 and CDR2 (germline): GTSNPN, SVGIG (reference sequence). The CDR3 extends over 14 amino acids. This chain's CDR3 is CAWSGGGGDYGYTF. The CDR3 DNA reads TGTGCCTGGAGTGGTGGGGGAGGTGACTATGGCTACACCTTC.

This chain connects TRBV21-1 to TRBJ2-7; TRBD2 is the table's D call, not checked against the DNA. TRBV21-1 is a recognized pseudogene. This CDR3 contains 13 residues. CDR3 in amino acids: CASSPLAGGEQYF. The CDR3 DNA is TGTGCCAGCAGCCCACTAGCGGGGGGAGAGCAGTACTTC.

As for this clone: Different DNA sequences within this sample yield the same CDR3. The chain employs TRBV7-8 and TRBJ2-3; D is uncertain. The CDR3 runs 13 residues. V gave up 1 base and J gave up 1 base, with 3 bases separating them. CDR1 is SGHVS and CDR2 is FQNEAQ in the germline V gene. The CDR3, as DNA: TGTGCCAGCAGCTTAGGAGGCACAGATACGCAGTATTTT. Amino acid sequence: CASSLGGTDTQYF.